The clone carrying this TCR beta chain was observed a handful of times. What it binds is unknown. The gene symbols are mouse symbols. The sequenced fragment ends 1 residue before the CDR3 boundary, so the rest is inferred from the germline J gene. The CDR3 has 13 amino acids. Per the germline V gene, CDR1 is NSQYPW and CDR2 is LRSPGD (reference sequence). The ends were cut back, 4 bases at V and 2 bases at J, with 6 bases in the middle. This specimen comes from a study of tissue T cells after allogeneic stem cell transplantation. Study-wide results and limits: This small cohort was clinically heterogeneous, and sampling depth was a limitation. Few T cell clones were shared across patients, but motif clusters showed tissue-specific shared signatures.

Time point reported: mouse harvest day 14 after allogeneic transplant. Tail vein injection delivered 10^7 T-cell-depleted bone marrow cells and 10^6 splenic CD5+ T cells. Tissues came from B6→BALB/c major-mismatch GVHD mice at day 7 or 14. Assay: immunoSEQ multiplex PCR; the TCRdb copy retains only in-frame clones and omits some. The sample contains 6,000 to 9,500 clones, 35% to 40% of which appear only once. The chain recombines TRBV1 with TRBJ1-5; D is uncertain. This clonotype originated in a female BALB/c mouse given C57BL/6 T cells with graft-versus-host disease after an allogeneic hematopoietic cell transplant. The source material was skin. This CDR3 is CTCSVRDNQAPLF. The CDR3 bases that were read are TGCACCTGCAGTGTCCGGGACAACCAGGCTCCGCTT.